These 15 T cell receptor beta chains originate from one sample sequenced in a study of regulatory T cells in long-lasting Graves disease (dated by TCRdb to the early 2020s). The library was obtained by multiplex PCR. Sequencing relied on an Illumina HiSeq 4000. TCR beta libraries were built with iRepertoire HTBI primers and Arm-PCR amplification of CDR3 regions. The raw public reads went through TCRdb reprocessing: fastp at Q25, MiXCR clone calling, in-frame beta chains kept. Identical CDR3 proteins give one entry, which carries the most common genes and DNA. The sample table records around 460,000 distinct CDR3 sequences; 20% to 25% of these occur just once. The top ten clones comprise around 14% of the sample. This specimen's time point label, interpreted: persistent/refractory GD, antithyroid drugs over 5 years with positive TRAb. For both TCR sequencing and RNA sequencing, RNA was extracted from PBMCs in TRIzol.

The starting material was peripheral blood mononuclear cells (PBMCs), obtained when the disease was refractory, from a patient treated with antithyroid drugs. The receptors originated from a female donor with Graves disease.

This clonotype has only a few counts. The rearrangement links TRBV12-3 or TRBV12-4 to TRBJ1-3, with D unclear. Trimming removed 8 bases from V and 4 bases from J, with 12 bases in between. The CDR3 contains 13 residues. The CDR3 nucleotides are TGTGCCAGCGCCCGAGGGAACGGAAACACCATATATTTT. It encodes CASARGNGNTIYF.

The chain recombines TRBV9 with TRBJ2-2, with unresolved D. The CDR3 contains 15 residues. In germline, CDR1 is SGDLS, CDR2 YYNGEE. Trimming took 2 bases from V and 6 from J, leaving 14 bases between them. CDR3 amino acids: CASSVDLFYSGELFF. The CDR3 nucleotides are TGTGCCAGCAGCGTTGACTTATTCTATTCCGGGGAGCTGTTTTTT. Variable domain in full (rest from reference TRBV9 and TRBJ2-2): DSGVTQTPKHLITATGQRVTLRCSPRSGDLSVYWYQQSLDQGLQFLIQYYNGEERAKGNILERFSAQQFPDLHSELNLSSLELGDSALYFCASSVDLFYSGELFFGEGSRLTVL.

The sample holds many counts of this clonotype. Here the CDR3 DNA reads TGTGCCAGCAGGCTTTCCCTTATACCGTTGAGAATGAACACTGAAGCTTTCTTT. This encodes CASRLSLIPLRMNTEAFF. The V call is TRBV2, the J call TRBJ1-1, with unresolved D. The germline gives CDR1 SNHLY, CDR2 FYNNEI. There are 18 residues in the CDR3. Trimming removed 6 bases from V and 0 bases from J, with 23 bases in between.

This clonotype was counted a few times. The V gene is TRBV3-1, the J gene TRBJ1-1; no firm D call. The V end was cut by 3 bases, the J end by 4 bases, with 15 bases between. Per the germline V gene, CDR1 is LGHDT and CDR2 is YNNKEL (reference sequence). The CDR3 has 15 amino acids. The CDR3 is CASSQSKGGTTEAFF. As DNA, the CDR3 is TGTGCCAGCAGCCAGTCGAAGGGTGGTACCACTGAAGCTTTCTTT. Using reference TRBV3-1 and TRBJ1-1 for the parts outside the CDR3, the full variable domain is DTAVSQTPKYLVTQMGNDKSIKCEQNLGHDTMYWYKQDSKKFLKIMFSYNNKELIINETVPNRFSPKSPDKAHLNLHINSLELGDSAVYFCASSQSKGGTTEAFFGQGTRLTVV.

This chain uses TRBV11-3 with TRBJ2-3; 7 bases are shared with TRBD2. From germline, CDR1 is SGHNT and CDR2 YENEEA. Trimming at V came to 4 bases and at J to 1 base, leaving 5 bases not matched to a gene. The CDR3 length is 15 residues. Here the CDR3 DNA reads TGTGCCAGCAGCTCCGGACTAGTAGGCACAGATACGCAGTATTTT. Translated, it gives CASSSGLVGTDTQYF.

The gene calls are TRBV7-2 and TRBJ1-2; TRBD1 matches 8 bases. CDR3 length: 14 residues. The trim removed 4 bases at V and 7 bases at J, leaving 8 bases unmatched. Looked up from germline, CDR1 is SGHTA and CDR2 is FQGNSA. The DNA of the CDR3 is TGTGCCAGCAGCTCGATCAGGGGGCAGGTTGGCTACACCTTC. Translated, it gives CASSSIRGQVGYTF.

The rearrangement uses TRBV7-2 and TRBJ1-4; 9 bases are a match to TRBD1. V lost 5 bases, J lost 8 bases, and 9 bases stayed unmatched. The CDR3 spans 15 residues. CDR1 and CDR2 from the germline V gene are SGHTA and FQGNSA. The CDR3: CASSPLQGAAEKLFF. DNA for the CDR3: TGTGCCAGCAGCCCTTTACAGGGGGCGGCGGAAAAACTGTTTTTT.

This clonotype was seen repeatedly, ten times or more. This chain joins TRBV2 and TRBJ1-2; D is unclear. Trimming removed 5 bases at V and 2 bases at J, with 21 bases between. The CDR3 has 17 amino acids. Germline loops: CDR1 SNHLY, CDR2 FYNNEI. For the CDR3, the DNA is TGTGCCAGCAGTTATGGGCACCCTGCCGCACTGAACTATGGCTACACCTTC. Its protein product is CASSYGHPAALNYGYTF.

This clonotype appeared many times. V and J are TRBV6-1 and TRBJ2-2; possible D gene TRBD2, 5 bases. The germline CDR1 and CDR2 sequences are MNHNS and SASEGT. V lost 4 bases to trimming and J lost 0 bases, with 12 bases between them. The length of the CDR3 is 16 residues. Here the CDR3 DNA reads TGTGCCAGCAGTGGACGTTTGAGGGCGAACACCGGGGAGCTGTTTTTT. Protein product: CASSGRLRANTGELFF.

This clonotype was observed a few times. The chain has TRBV29-1 and TRBJ1-3; D gene uncertain. There are 14 residues in the CDR3. Germline V CDR1 and CDR2: SQVTM, ANQGSEA. Trimming took 2 bases from V and 3 from J, leaving 11 bases between them. CDR3 DNA sequence: TGCAGCGTTGAATTGGGTTTTAATGGAAACACCATATATTTT. Its translation is CSVELGFNGNTIYF. Full variable domain (remainder filled in from reference TRBV29-1 and TRBJ1-3): SAVISQKPSRDICQRGTSLTIQCQVDSQVTMMFWYRQQPGQSLTLIATANQGSEATYESGFVIDKFPISRPNLTFSTLTVSNMSPEDSSIYLCSVELGFNGNTIYFGEGSWLTVV.

This clonotype was counted many times. The chain carries TRBV18 and TRBJ2-5; 7 nucleotides agree with TRBD2. Looked up from germline, CDR1 is KGHSH and CDR2 is LQKENI. The CDR3 runs to 15 residues. The junction had 8 bases not matched to a gene; V was cut back by 2 bases and J by 5 bases. CDR3 residues: CASSPAGVNAETQYF. In DNA form, the CDR3 reads TGTGCCAGCTCACCAGCGGGAGTAAATGCGGAGACCCAGTACTTC.

This clonotype occurred many times. This rearrangement joins TRBV28 to TRBJ2-5; no definite D call. Deletions cut 4 bases from V and 5 bases from J, with 17 bases between. The CDR3 loop spans 15 amino acids. Germline V lookup: CDR1 MDHEN, CDR2 SYDVKM. The CDR3 DNA sequence: TGTGCCAGCAGTTCGACGGGTTCTCGCCGGGAGACCCAGTACTTC. It encodes CASSSTGSRRETQYF. Using reference TRBV28 and TRBJ2-5 for the parts outside the CDR3, the full variable domain is DVKVTQSSRYLVKRTGEKVFLECVQDMDHENMFWYRQDPGLGLRLIYFSYDVKMKEKGDIPEGYSVSREKKERFSLILESASTNQTSMYLCASSSTGSRRETQYFGPGTRLLVL.

In this sample, this clonotype turned up many times. This sequence joins TRBV20-1 and TRBJ2-5; tentatively, D is TRBD1 or TRBD2 (6 bases each). Germline assignment: CDR1 DFQATT and CDR2 SNEGSKA (reference sequence). The CDR3 extends over 13 amino acids. V gave up 5 bases and J gave up 2 bases, with 12 bases separating them. CDR3 amino acids: CSAPWGAQETQYF. CDR3 coding DNA: TGCAGTGCTCCCTGGGGGGCGCAAGAGACCCAGTACTTC.

The chain employs TRBV20-1 and TRBJ2-7, with 7 bases aligning to TRBD2. Germline V lookup: CDR1 DFQATT, CDR2 SNEGSKA (reference sequence). J lost 2 bases, V lost 3 bases, and 13 bases had no gene match. CDR3 length: 16 amino acids. CDR3 coding DNA: TGCAGTGCTAGTCCTACCCGGGGGGTTTCCGCCTACGAGCAGTACTTC. Its translation: CSASPTRGVSAYEQYF.

This clonotype has at least ten counts. The chain carries TRBV11-1 and TRBJ2-7; 8 nucleotides match TRBD2. Germline CDR1 is SGHAT and CDR2 is FQDESV (reference sequence). Trimming cost V 1 base and J 5 bases; bases outside gene matches: 7. The CDR3 spans 15 residues. The CDR3 coding sequence is TGTGCCAGCAGCTTAGATAAGCGGGAGTTCGACGAGCAGTACTTC. Translation: CASSLDKREFDEQYF.